This TCR beta chain was profiled in a study of cytomegalovirus exposure and HLA in healthy donors. Looking at the study overall: A later analysis reported the same platform for the approximately 110 validation repertoires and the 666 first-cohort repertoires. Overall study results and limits: Published work reported that the classifier diagnosed cytomegalovirus status with high specificity and sensitivity. According to the study, roughly 160 TCR beta chains were cytomegalovirus-associated. According to a subsequent analysis, TCR clusters identified in the first cohort showed a tendency to co-occur across the approximately 110 validation repertoires.

In the case of this clone: Its antigen is unidentified.

Germline CDR1 SGHVS, CDR2 FNYEAQ. V lost 2 bases to trimming and J lost 2 bases; unmatched junction nucleotides: 3. The CDR3 covers 16 residues. This table comes from immunoSEQ multiplex PCR, and its TCRdb copy is limited to in-frame clones, with some not included. Found here are 150,000 or so clones, around 90% of them singletons; the top ten hold less than 7%. The rearrangement links TRBV7-6 to TRBJ2-3; 11 positions agree with TRBD2. The receptor comes from a woman aged 25 to 45 in good health and CMV-seropositive. Sequenced material: PBMCs. The CDR3 loop is CASSLLAGGDTDTQYF. DNA of the CDR3: TGTGCCAGCAGCTTATTAGCGGGAGGGGACACAGATACGCAGTATTTT. Supplemented by reference TRBV7-6 and TRBJ2-3, the full variable domain reads GAGVSQSPRYKVTKRGQDVALRCDPISGHVSLYWYRQALGQGPEFLTYFNYEAQQDKSGLPNDRFSAERPEGSISTLTIQRTEQRDSAMYRCASSLLAGGDTDTQYFGPGTRLTVL.